Listed below are T cell receptor beta chains from one sample, sequenced in a study of neoadjuvant anti-PD-1 for oral cavity cancer. Libraries were prepared by immunoSEQ multiplex PCR; TCRdb keeps only in-frame clonotypes and omits some of them. The table has 10,000 to 15,000 clones, 50% to 75% seen once. This material consisted of PBMCs, taken before nivolumab (anti-PD-1) treatment. These receptor sequences come from a person aged 40 to 85 with oral cavity squamous cell carcinoma. Each CDR3 is given with its conserved first and last residue. The D gene is left open where the match is weak. Size values are once, few and many counts, or a class for expanded clones, and some rows have none.

size,J,D,V,DNA,CDR3
NA,TRBJ2-5,TRBD1,TRBV29-1,TGCAGCGCGTACGGACAGGGAGAGACCCAGTACTTC,CSAYGQGETQYF
NA,TRBJ1-1,TRBD1,TRBV5-4,TGTGCCAGCAGCTCCGGGACAGGGGCCATGAACACTGAAGCTTTCTTT,CASSSGTGAMNTEAFF
NA,TRBJ1-5,NA,TRBV5-6,TGTGCCAGCAGCCTGCCCGTGGGGGGGTCTCAGCCCCAGCATTTT,CASSLPVGGSQPQHF
NA,TRBJ2-1,TRBD2,TRBV18,TGTGCCAGCTCACCCCTAGCGGCGGAATACAATGAGCAGTTCTTC,CASSPLAAEYNEQFF
NA,TRBJ2-1,NA,TRBV19,TGTGCCAGTAGTTCTTCCGGGACGGCATACAATGAGCAGTTCTTC,CASSSSGTAYNEQFF
NA,TRBJ2-6,NA,TRBV18,TGTGCCAGCTCCCTTGGAGGGGCTGGGGCCAACGTCCTGACTTTC,CASSLGGAGANVLTF
NA,TRBJ1-5,NA,TRBV18,TGTGCCAGCTCACCGCAGGCGTTAGGTCAGCCCCAGCATTTT,CASSPQALGQPQHF
few,TRBJ1-3,NA,TRBV11-2,TGTGCCAGCAGCTTAGGTCAGGGCATCTCTGGAAACACCATATATTTT,CASSLGQGISGNTIYF
few,TRBJ2-7,NA,TRBV29-1,TGCAGCGTTGAAGAGTTGAGACTTGGGGAGCAGTACTTC,CSVEELRLGEQYF
NA,TRBJ2-7,TRBD1,TRBV19,TGTGCCAGTAGGAGGGACAGGGGGTTCGACGAGCAGTACTTC,CASRRDRGFDEQYF
NA,TRBJ2-2,TRBD1,TRBV5-1,TGCGCCAGCAGCTCCGGGACAGACACCGGGGAGCTGTTTTTT,CASSSGTDTGELFF
NA,TRBJ2-3,TRBD2,TRBV7-8,TGTGCCAGCAGCAGCCAGCCTGCTAGCGGGTCATCCACAGATACGCAGTATTTT,CASSSQPASGSSTDTQYF
NA,TRBJ2-7,NA,TRBV2,TGTGCCAGCAGTGACTTGGTTGGACCGGGGGAGCAGTACTTC,CASSDLVGPGEQYF
NA,TRBJ2-1,TRBD2,TRBV27,TGTGCCAGCAGTTCTGCTAGCGGCGGCTACAATGAGCAGTTCTTC,CASSSASGGYNEQFF
once,TRBJ2-1,TRBD1,TRBV19,TGTGCCAGTAGTAGGCAGGGGGCGATCCACAATGAGCAGTTCTTC,CASSRQGAIHNEQFF
NA,TRBJ1-1,NA,TRBV10-1,TGCGCCAGCAGAGCACTTCTTAACACTGAAGCTTTCTTT,CASRALLNTEAFF
once,TRBJ2-3,NA,TRBV4-1,TGCGCCAGCAGCCAAGGTGAGAGATCCTTCACAGATACGCAGTATTTT,CASSQGERSFTDTQYF
NA,TRBJ2-1,NA,TRBV5-5,TGTGCCAGCAGCTTGAAGGCGCAGGTAAACAATGAGCAGTTCTTC,CASSLKAQVNNEQFF
NA,TRBJ2-3,NA,TRBV5-1,TGCGCCAGCAGCCTGTGGACCGTAACAGATACGCAGTATTTT,CASSLWTVTDTQYF
NA,TRBJ2-7,NA,TRBV6-5,TGTGCCAGCAGTTACTCAGGGGCACGGCGCTACGAGCAGTACTTC,CASSYSGARRYEQYF
NA,TRBJ2-7,NA,TRBV5-5,TGTGCCAGCAGCTTGGTAACGGTGGGGACCTACGAGCAGTACTTC,CASSLVTVGTYEQYF
NA,TRBJ1-6,NA,TRBV5-1,TGCGCCAGCAGCTTTCTAACCTTTGGTGCTAATAATTCACCCCTCCACTTT,CASSFLTFGANNSPLHF
NA,TRBJ2-5,NA,TRBV11-1,TGTGCCAGCAGCTACCGGGAAATACGGACCCAGTACTTC,CASSYREIRTQYF
NA,TRBJ1-1,NA,TRBV7-9,TGTGCCAGCAGCTTTGACAGCAATGAAGCTTTCTTT,CASSFDSNEAFF
NA,TRBJ2-6,NA,TRBV5-1,TGCGCCTGCGGCTCGAGACAAAGATCGGAAGAGCGAGGGGCCAACGTCCTGACTTTC,CACGSRQRSEERGANVLTF
NA,TRBJ2-3,NA,TRBV7-2,TGTGCCAGCAGCTTAGCCGCAGGGCCAGATACGCAGTATTTT,CASSLAAGPDTQYF